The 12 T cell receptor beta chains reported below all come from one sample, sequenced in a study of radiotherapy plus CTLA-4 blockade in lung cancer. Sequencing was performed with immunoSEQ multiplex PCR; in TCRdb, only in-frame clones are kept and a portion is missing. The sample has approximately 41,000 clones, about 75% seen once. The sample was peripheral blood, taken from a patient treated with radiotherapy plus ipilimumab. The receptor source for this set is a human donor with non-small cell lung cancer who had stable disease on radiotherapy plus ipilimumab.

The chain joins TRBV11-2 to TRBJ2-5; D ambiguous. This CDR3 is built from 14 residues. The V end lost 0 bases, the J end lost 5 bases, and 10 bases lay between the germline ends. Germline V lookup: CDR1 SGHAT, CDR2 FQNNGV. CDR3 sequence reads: CASSLDGLGETQYF. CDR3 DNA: TGTGCCAGCAGCTTAGATGGCCTCGGGGAGACCCAGTACTTC. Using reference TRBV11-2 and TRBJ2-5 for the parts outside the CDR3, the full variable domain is EAGVAQSPRYKIIEKRQSVAFWCNPISGHATLYWYQQILGQGPKLLIQFQNNGVVDDSQLPKDRFSAERLKGVDSTLKIQPAKLEDSAVYLCASSLDGLGETQYFGPGTRLLVL.

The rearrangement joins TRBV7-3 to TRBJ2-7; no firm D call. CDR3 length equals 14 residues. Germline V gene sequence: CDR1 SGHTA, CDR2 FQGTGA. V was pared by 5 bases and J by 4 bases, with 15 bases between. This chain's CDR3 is CASSQAPSRYEQYF. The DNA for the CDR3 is TGTGCCAGCAGCCAGGCCCCGTCACGGTACGAGCAGTACTTC.

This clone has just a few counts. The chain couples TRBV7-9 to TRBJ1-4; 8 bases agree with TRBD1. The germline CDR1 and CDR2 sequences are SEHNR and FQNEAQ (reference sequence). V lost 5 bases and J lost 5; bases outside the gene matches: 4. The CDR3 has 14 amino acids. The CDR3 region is CASSTRTGNEKLFF. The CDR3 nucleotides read TGTGCCAGCAGCACACGGACAGGGAATGAAAAACTGTTTTTT.

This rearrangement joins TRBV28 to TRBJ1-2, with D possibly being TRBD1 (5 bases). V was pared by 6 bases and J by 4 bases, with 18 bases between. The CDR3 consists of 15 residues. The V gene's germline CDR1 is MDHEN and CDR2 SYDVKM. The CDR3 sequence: CASSPGLGRLYGYTF. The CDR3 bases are TGTGCCAGCAGCCCAGGGTTGGGCCGCCTCTATGGCTACACCTTC.

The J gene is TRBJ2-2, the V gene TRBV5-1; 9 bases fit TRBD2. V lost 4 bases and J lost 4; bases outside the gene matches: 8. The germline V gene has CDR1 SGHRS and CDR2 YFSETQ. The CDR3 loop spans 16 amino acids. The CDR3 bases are TGCGCCAGCAGCCGCGGGGGGGTCCGGGGCACCGGGGAGCTGTTTTTT. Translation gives CASSRGGVRGTGELFF.

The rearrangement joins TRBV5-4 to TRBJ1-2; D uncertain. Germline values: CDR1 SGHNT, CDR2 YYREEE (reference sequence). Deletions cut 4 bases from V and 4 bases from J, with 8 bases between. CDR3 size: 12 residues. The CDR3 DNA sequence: TGTGCCAGCAGCCTCGACACCTATGGCTACACCTTC. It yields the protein CASSLDTYGYTF. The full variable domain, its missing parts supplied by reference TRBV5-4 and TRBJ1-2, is ETGVTQSPTHLIKTRGQQVTLRCSSQSGHNTVSWYQQALGQGPQFIFQYYREEENGRGNFPPRFSGLQFPNYSSELNVNALELDDSALYLCASSLDTYGYTFGSGTRLTVV.

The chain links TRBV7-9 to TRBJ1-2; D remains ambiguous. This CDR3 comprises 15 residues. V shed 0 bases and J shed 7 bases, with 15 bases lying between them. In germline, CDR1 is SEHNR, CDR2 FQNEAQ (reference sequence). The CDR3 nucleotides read TGTGCCAGCAGCTTAGCGGAGTACCGCATCTCTGGCTACACCTTC. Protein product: CASSLAEYRISGYTF.

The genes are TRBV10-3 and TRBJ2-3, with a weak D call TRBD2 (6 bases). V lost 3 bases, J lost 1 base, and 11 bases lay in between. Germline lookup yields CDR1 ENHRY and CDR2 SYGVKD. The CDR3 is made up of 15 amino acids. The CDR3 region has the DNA TGTGCCATCAGTGAACGCGGGGAGCGCACAGATACGCAGTATTTT. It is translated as CAISERGERTDTQYF.

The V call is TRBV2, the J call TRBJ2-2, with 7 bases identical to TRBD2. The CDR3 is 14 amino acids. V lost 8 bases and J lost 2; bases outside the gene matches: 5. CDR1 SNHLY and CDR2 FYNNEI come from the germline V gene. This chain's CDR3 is CASRGTINTGELFF. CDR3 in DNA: TGTGCCAGCCGCGGGACTATCAACACCGGGGAGCTGTTTTTT. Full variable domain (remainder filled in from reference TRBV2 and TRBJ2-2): EPEVTQTPSHQVTQMGQEVILRCVPISNHLYFYWYRQILGQKVEFLVSFYNNEISEKSEIFDDQFSVERPDGSNFTLKIRSTKLEDSAMYFCASRGTINTGELFFGEGSRLTVL.

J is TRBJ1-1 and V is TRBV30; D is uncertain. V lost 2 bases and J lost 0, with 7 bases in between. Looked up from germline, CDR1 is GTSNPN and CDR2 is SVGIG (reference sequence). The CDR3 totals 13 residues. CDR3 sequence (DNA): TGTGCCTGGAGTCTGGGCCTGAACACTGAAGCTTTCTTT. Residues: CAWSLGLNTEAFF. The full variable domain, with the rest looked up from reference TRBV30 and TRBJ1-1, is SQTIHQWPATLVQPVGSPLSLECTVEGTSNPNLYWYRQAAGRGLQLLFYSVGIGQISSEVPQNLSASRPQDRQFILSSKKLLLSDSGFYLCAWSLGLNTEAFFGQGTRLTVV.

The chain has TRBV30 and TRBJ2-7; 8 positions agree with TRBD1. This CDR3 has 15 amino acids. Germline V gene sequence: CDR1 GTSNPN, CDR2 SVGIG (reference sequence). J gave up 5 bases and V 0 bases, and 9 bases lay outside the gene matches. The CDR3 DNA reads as TGTGCCTGGAGTGTACAAGGACAGGGAAGCCACGAGCAGTACTTC. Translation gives CAWSVQGQGSHEQYF.

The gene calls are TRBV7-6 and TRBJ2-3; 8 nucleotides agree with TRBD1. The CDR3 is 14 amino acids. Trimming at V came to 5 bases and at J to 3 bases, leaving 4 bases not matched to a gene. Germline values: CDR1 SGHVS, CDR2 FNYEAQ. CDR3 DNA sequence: TGTGCCAGCAGCGCCGGGACAGGAACAGATACGCAGTATTTT. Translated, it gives CASSAGTGTDTQYF.